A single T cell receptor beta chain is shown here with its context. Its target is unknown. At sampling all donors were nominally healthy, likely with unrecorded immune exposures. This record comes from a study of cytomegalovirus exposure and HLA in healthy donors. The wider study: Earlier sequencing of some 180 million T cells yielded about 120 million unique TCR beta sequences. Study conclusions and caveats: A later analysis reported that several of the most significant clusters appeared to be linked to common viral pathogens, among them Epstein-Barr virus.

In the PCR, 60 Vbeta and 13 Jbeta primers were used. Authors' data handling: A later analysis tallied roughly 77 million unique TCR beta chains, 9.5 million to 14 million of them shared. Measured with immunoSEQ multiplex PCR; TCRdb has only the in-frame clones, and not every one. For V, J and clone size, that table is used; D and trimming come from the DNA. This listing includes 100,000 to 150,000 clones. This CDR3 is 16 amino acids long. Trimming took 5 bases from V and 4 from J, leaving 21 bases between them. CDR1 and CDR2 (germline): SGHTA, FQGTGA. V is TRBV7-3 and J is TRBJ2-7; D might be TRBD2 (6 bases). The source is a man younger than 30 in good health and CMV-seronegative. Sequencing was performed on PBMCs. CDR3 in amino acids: CASSLKTREKVYEQYF. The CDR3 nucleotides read TGTGCCAGCAGCCTAAAGACTCGGGAGAAGGTATACGAGCAGTACTTC.